This T cell receptor (beta chain) was observed in a study of shared clonotypes between healthy human individuals. Study details: Three CD4 naive, three CD4 memory, two CD8 naive and one CD8 memory plate were used per donor.

Comment on this clone: Its antigen is unidentified. The sample carries other DNA sequences with the same CDR3.

Study observations and caveats: Sequencing depth was expected to affect clonotype sharing among donors. Unshared clonotypes carried lower generation probabilities than those common to all four donors. Among the subsets, naive ones generally showed larger estimated richness than memory ones.

Assay used: immunoSEQ multiplex PCR; TCRdb lists only in-frame clones, some missing. The top ten clones hold 1.5% to 2% of a sample with some 630,000 clones, less than 80% of them seen once. The J segment lost 0 bases and the V segment lost 4 bases, leaving 4 bases of the junction unmatched. This CDR3 spans 15 amino acids. Germline V gene lookup returns CDR1 SGHRS and CDR2 YFSETQ. What was sequenced was memory CD4+ T cells sorted from blood. The subset is: CD45RA-negative fraction. The rearrangement joins TRBV5-1 to TRBJ2-1, with 7 bases that match TRBD2. The sequence was obtained from a woman in her twenties or thirties in good health. The CDR3 is CASSPASGSYNEQFF. In nucleotides, the CDR3 is TGCGCCAGCAGCCCGGCTAGCGGCTCCTACAATGAGCAGTTCTTC.